This entry describes one TCR beta chain. The data belong to a study of HIV-infected patients and healthy controls. Losses at the gene ends were 7 bases for V and 0 bases for J; bases not matched to a gene: 11. The CDR3 has 17 residues. Germline V gene data show CDR1 as SEHNR and CDR2 as FQNEAQ (reference sequence). Alpha and beta constant-region primers primed reverse transcription of around 500 ng RNA. Alpha and beta chain libraries were made separately by chain-specific third strand synthesis with multiplexing indices. TCRdb independently ran MiXCR on the 5' RACE reads; one entry per CDR3 protein. The sample has 9,500 to 15,000 distinct CDR3 sequences, around a tenth seen once. The repertoire came from unfractionated whole blood and reflected all unsorted peripheral T cells.

V and J are TRBV7-9 and TRBJ1-1; TRBD1 matches 10 bases. The material sequenced was blood, taken before antiretroviral therapy. This clonotype originated in an adult with HIV infection. The donor label of this sample is uncertain. This CDR3 reads CASIQVQGQGMNTEAFF. The CDR3 DNA is TGTGCCAGCATCCAGGTCCAGGGACAGGGGATGAACACTGAAGCTTTCTTT.